The entry below describes one T cell receptor (beta chain). Its antigen specificity is not known. The sample holds no much larger clone one base away, and base qualities are not on file. The data were taken from a study of blood T cell repertoires in COVID-19 (dated by TCRdb to about 2020). Regarding the research as a whole: Samples from collaborators originated in the United States, Italy and Spain and spanned both the acute and convalescent phases of COVID-19. The material from the prospective study consisted of cDNA or gDNA derived from T cells, B-cell-depleted T cells, or PBMCs. Subjects who had been exposed to COVID-19, were actively infected with it, or had recovered from it provided the deeply sampled blood TCRbeta repertoires that made up the dataset. The repertoires were made available in a free public database intended to serve as a resource for research on the immune response to SARS-CoV-2. Samples came from the ongoing ImmuneRACE study (first 160 participants) plus 1,254 subjects from 6 global collaborators. A de-identified subject ID, COVID-19 status, age in years and sex were almost always included in the sample metadata. Where available, HLA class I and class II types were obtained from metadata supplied by the sample provider rather than from assay-based typing. Study-wide findings and limitations: The amount of clinical and demographic metadata varied by source and participant and was provided uncurated.

V drops 1 base and J drops 2 bases, leaving 6 bases in between. CDR1 and CDR2 are read off the germline V gene (reference sequence) as SEHNR and FQNEAQ. From the cysteine up to the phenylalanine, the CDR3 has a length of 14 residues. Only CDR3 DNA is held: 42 bases, read in frame from base 1. The collaborating institutions used their own protocols to collect whole blood in K2EDTA tubes. For TCRbeta analysis, collaborator samples were shipped as frozen whole blood, as isolated PBMCs, or as DNA extracted from either sample type. TCRbeta CDR3 regions were amplified from genomic DNA using the immunoSEQ Assay, a bias-controlled multiplex PCR. In the source study's methods: Nucleated cell counts per sample were estimated from amplification of reference gene primers within the assay. To quantify the absolute abundance of each unique TCRbeta CDR3 rearrangement, sequence reads were collapsed and filtered. For each sample, productive Simpson clonality was calculated by taking the square root of Simpson's diversity index across productive rearrangements. The table was pulled from immuneACCESS by TCRdb, which kept in-frame rearrangements only. Such tables lose some clones; where checked, under half of the loss comes from unresolved V genes, and the rest has no known cause. The V and J calls and clone size come from that table; D and trimming were worked out from the DNA. Across this sample there are about 180,000 clones, with roughly 89% seen only once. The top ten clones comprise 1.6% of the sample.

The source material was peripheral blood. The chain is encoded by TRBV7-9 joined to TRBJ1-5; no D gene call is confident. This receptor was taken from a woman aged 45-60 years with acute or convalescent COVID-19. In nucleotides, the sequence is TGTGCCAGCAGCTTAGGGGGAGGCAATCAGCCCCAGCATTTT. It codes for CASSLGGGNQPQHF.